Listed here are 13 T cell receptor beta chains from one sample, sequenced in a study of cytomegalovirus exposure and HLA in healthy donors. Use of 60 Vbeta and 13 Jbeta primers characterized the PCR. Libraries were prepared by immunoSEQ multiplex PCR; TCRdb keeps only in-frame clonotypes and omits some of them. Here the sample spans around 200,000 clones, over 65% being singletons. The material sequenced was PBMCs. These receptors originate from a woman aged 55 to 70 in good health and CMV-seropositive.

V is TRBV5-6 and J is TRBJ2-2; D uncertain. Germline CDR1 is SGHDT and CDR2 is YYEEEE. V shed 2 bases and J shed 6 bases, with 5 bases lying between them. The CDR3 has 12 amino acids. The CDR3 DNA sequence: TGTGCCAGCAGCTTAAGCGCCGGGGAGCTGTTTTTT. This encodes CASSLSAGELFF. The full variable domain, in which reference TRBV5-6 and TRBJ2-2 provide the parts outside the CDR3, is DAGVTQSPTHLIKTRGQQVTLRCSPKSGHDTVSWYQQALGQGPQFIFQYYEEEERQRGNFPDRFSGHQFPNYSSELNVNALLLGDSALYLCASSLSAGELFFGEGSRLTVL.

The gene calls are TRBV28 and TRBJ1-5, with 9 bases identical to TRBD1. This CDR3 is 15 amino acids long. V lost 6 bases to trimming and J lost 0 bases; unmatched junction nucleotides: 3. Per the germline V gene, CDR1 is MDHEN and CDR2 is SYDVKM. CDR3 in amino acids: CASRTQGASNQPQHF. The CDR3 region has the DNA TGTGCCAGCAGGACACAGGGGGCTAGCAATCAGCCCCAGCATTTT.

In nucleotides, the CDR3 is TGCAGCGTAGGGACAGGTCGGACTAATGAAAAACTGTTTTTT. Encoded protein: CSVGTGRTNEKLFF. This chain uses TRBV29-1 with TRBJ1-4; 8 nucleotides agree with TRBD1. The CDR3 contains 14 residues. After removal of 6 bases from V and 2 bases from J, the junction contained 5 bases not matched to a gene. Germline V CDR1 and CDR2: SQVTM, ANQGSEA.

J is TRBJ2-7 and V is TRBV5-4; perhaps TRBD1 as D (5 bases). Trimming removed 4 bases from V and 5 bases from J, with 19 bases in between. The CDR3 runs 15 residues. Germline V lookup: CDR1 SGHNT, CDR2 YYREEE (reference sequence). The CDR3, as DNA: TGTGCCAGCAGCCCGCAGCAGGGCCATCTCGACGAGCAGTACTTC. Protein: CASSPQQGHLDEQYF.

This sequence joins TRBV5-1 and TRBJ1-1; D ambiguous. Germline V CDR1 and CDR2: SGHRS, YFSETQ. The CDR3 consists of 13 residues. V was pared by 0 bases and J by 4 bases, with 7 bases between. This CDR3 is CASSLVRVTEAFF. The CDR3 DNA sequence: TGCGCCAGCAGCTTGGTACGGGTCACTGAAGCTTTCTTT.

This clone has a handful of counts. The chain uses TRBV19 and TRBJ2-7, with TRBD1 identical over 7 bases. The CDR3 covers 14 residues. Germline V lookup: CDR1 LNHDA, CDR2 SQIVND (reference sequence). After removal of 6 bases from V and 3 bases from J, the junction contained 8 bases not matched to a gene. CDR3 sequence: CASRETGRVYEQYF. CDR3 bases: TGTGCCAGTAGAGAGACAGGGAGAGTCTACGAGCAGTACTTC. Together with reference TRBV19 and TRBJ2-7, the CDR3 gives the full variable domain: DGGITQSPKYLFRKEGQNVTLSCEQNLNHDAMYWYRQDPGQGLRLIYYSQIVNDFQKGDIAEGYSVSREKKESFPLTVTSAQKNPTAFYLCASRETGRVYEQYFGPGTRLTVT.

This sequence joins TRBV30 and TRBJ2-2; the match to TRBD2 covers 8 bases. The germline V gene has CDR1 GTSNPN and CDR2 SVGIG (reference sequence). This CDR3 is 13 amino acids long. V trimming: 2 bases; J trimming: 9 bases; junction bases outside the gene matches: 5. CDR3 in amino acids: CAWSRGLDRELFF. In nucleotides, the CDR3 is TGTGCCTGGAGTCGGGGACTAGACAGGGAGCTGTTTTTT.

This chain connects TRBV9 to TRBJ1-3, with D uncertain. Germline assignment: CDR1 SGDLS and CDR2 YYNGEE. V was clipped by 2 bases and J by 3 bases, with 12 bases between them. The CDR3 is made up of 15 amino acids. The CDR3, as DNA: TGTGCCAGCAGCGTCAACTCGGGAGGTGGAAACACCATATATTTT. Its translation: CASSVNSGGGNTIYF.

The V gene is TRBV6-6, the J gene TRBJ1-5; D perhaps matches TRBD1 (5 bases). This CDR3 region has 13 residues. The germline V gene encodes CDR1 MNHNY and CDR2 SVGAGI (reference sequence). The ends were cut back, 2 bases at V and 5 bases at J, with 7 bases in the middle. The CDR3 region is CASSYRRDQPQHF. The CDR3 nucleotides are TGTGCCAGCAGTTACCGCAGGGATCAGCCCCAGCATTTT.

In this sample, this clone turned up a few times. DNA for the CDR3: TGCAGCGTTGGGTTTGGTAGCTCTGGAAACACCATATATTTT. Translation: CSVGFGSSGNTIYF. This chain uses TRBV29-1 with TRBJ1-3; no firm D call. V lost 4 bases and J lost 0, with 10 bases in between. Germline CDR1 reads SQVTM; CDR2 reads ANQGSEA. The CDR3 totals 14 residues.

The chain combines TRBV5-1 with TRBJ2-3, with 8 bases aligning to TRBD2. The CDR3 sequence is 16 residues long. Germline CDR1 SGHRS, CDR2 YFSETQ. The V segment lost 0 bases and the J segment 1 base; nucleotides outside the gene matches: 4. CDR3 coding DNA: TGCGCCAGCAGCTTGGTAGCGGGATTTGGCACAGATACGCAGTATTTT. This translates into CASSLVAGFGTDTQYF.

This clone was picked up one time. This rearrangement joins TRBV7-2 to TRBJ2-7, with D unresolved. Germline-derived CDR1 and CDR2 are SGHTA and FQGNSA. V lost 2 bases and J lost 2, with 13 bases in between. The CDR3 consists of 15 residues. The CDR3 region is CASSLRPTRPYEQYF. The CDR3 nucleotides are TGTGCCAGCAGCTTAAGGCCGACAAGACCCTACGAGCAGTACTTC.

The chain carries TRBV10-3 and TRBJ1-2; 10 nucleotides align to TRBD1. CDR3 length: 16 residues. The germline V gene has CDR1 ENHRY and CDR2 SYGVKD. Losses at the gene ends were 7 bases for V and 8 bases for J; bases not matched to a gene: 16. The CDR3 spells CAITDPTRQGAGGYTF. CDR3 nucleotide sequence: TGTGCCATCACCGACCCTACCCGACAGGGGGCTGGGGGCTACACCTTC.